This TCR beta chain is drawn from a study of regulatory T cells in long-lasting Graves disease (dated by TCRdb to about 2021). Context from the whole study: Antithyroid drugs had been taken for less than 3 months by newly diagnosed Graves' disease patients. This study used TCR sequencing and RNA sequencing of peripheral blood to compare persistent Graves' disease patients against newly diagnosed Graves' disease patients. The study took place in China and was registered as a clinical trial. TCR sequencing covered some 13 persistent and roughly 20 newly diagnosed Graves' disease patients, 33 samples in total.

The library was generated by multiplex PCR. The sequencer listed for this sample is Illumina HiSeq 4000. iRepertoire HTBI primers and Arm-PCR amplification of CDR3 regions were used to construct TCR beta libraries. Before sequencing, the PCR products underwent gel purification. For the original study's pipeline: A total of around 59 TRBV and under 15 TRBJ segments were identified across samples and were used for gene usage analysis of CDR3 amino acid clonotypes. COPE and FqMerger were used to merge the filtered high-quality paired reads into contigs. BLAST was used to align contigs to the IMGT TRBV, TRBD and TRBJ reference genes, and CDR3 was defined following IMGT. Any clonotype with a frequency above 0.1% was counted as a highly expanded clone. Shannon entropy was used to measure repertoire diversity, and the Gini coefficient was used to measure V-J evenness. Clonotypes shared by more than one individual were considered public. TCRdb trimmed public reads at Q25 via fastp, called clones via MiXCR and kept in-frame beta chains. Rows with a matching CDR3 protein are joined into one entry that keeps the most common DNA and genes. The V and J calls come from TCRdb's annotation, not from the publication. For this sample there are roughly 560,000 distinct CDR3 sequences; approximately 12% appear just once. The ten largest clones add up to around 9.3% of the sample.

Findings and caveats that apply to the study as a whole: The study examined only peripheral blood because the primary lesion, thyroid tissue, could not be accessed. Compared with newly diagnosed patients, persistent Graves' disease patients had lower TCR Shannon entropy and fewer highly expanded clones, which suggests clonal expansion. Persistent patients shared more public clonotypes among themselves (around 2,500) than newly diagnosed patients did (approximately 970). The authors noted that the small sample size was a limitation that may lower accuracy. Sequencing and analysis were limited to the TCR beta chain. Persistent disease showed preferential use of TRBV28, TRBJ1-2 and TRBJ2-5, whereas newly diagnosed disease favored TRBV20-1 and TRBJ2-1.

A word on this clonotype: It has no known antigen specificity. No base qualities exist here, and no much larger clone lies one base off it.

The V and J ends are trimmed by 2 bases and 15 bases, leaving 14 bases between them. CDR1 KGHSH and CDR2 LQKENI are derived from the germline V gene. Counted from cysteine to phenylalanine, this CDR3 has 12 amino acids. The read is trimmed to its CDR3 DNA, 36 bases read in frame from base 1. The time point label here, explained by the study, means: newly diagnosed GD, antithyroid drugs for less than 3 months. For both TCR sequencing and RNA sequencing, RNA was extracted from PBMCs using TRIzol. The diagnosis of Graves' disease was made according to American Thyroid Association guidelines. Patients for the study were recruited at an endocrinology department in Xi'an, China. Each patient gave about 8.1 milliliters of peripheral blood, collected in an EDTA anticoagulant tube. Ficoll Paque Plus density gradient separation was used to isolate PBMCs, and no further T cell sorting was performed. An Agilent 2100 Bioanalyzer and agarose gel were used to check RNA quality, and a NanoDrop 2000 was used to measure RNA concentration.

The sample was also linked to a second study, of T cells in Graves' hyperthyroidism and ophthalmopathy. The second study also describes: Stable Graves' hyperthyroidism was defined as the absence of progression to ophthalmopathy over 18 months of follow-up. Hyperthyroidism patients were aged 18 to 65 years and newly diagnosed, with disease duration of less than 2 months. The study excluded patients with uncontrolled infections, other autoimmune diseases, pregnancy or lactation. Clinical symptoms, serum thyroxine and TRAb, thyroid ultrasound, and orbital computed tomography formed the basis for the diagnoses. A first-round RT-PCR of the TCR CDR3 used the HTBI primer set with the Qiagen OneStep RT-PCR kit. Most expanded thyroid clonotypes (frequency above 0.001) were also detected in blood, suggesting blood repertoires may reflect thyroid immune responses. A 13 V-J signature model separated ophthalmopathy from stable hyperthyroidism, with around 88% sensitivity and 81.08% specificity in cross-validation and 80%/75% in testing. In validation, the model predicted progression to ophthalmopathy a median of roughly 6.2 months before onset, with over 60% sensitivity and nearly 75% specificity. TCR V-J signatures able to tell the groups apart were searched for in a discovery cohort of 95 to 100 patients, of whom 40 to 45 had Graves' ophthalmopathy and about 60 had stable Graves' hyperthyroidism. An independent validation cohort of around 20 hyperthyroidism patients and some 15 patients who later progressed to ophthalmopathy tested prospective prediction of ophthalmopathy. The approximately 100 discovery patients were randomly split 7:3 into training and test sets. In addition, the study compared T-cell repertoires in thyroid tissue and in blood from several Graves' hyperthyroidism patients. Following sampling, methimazole starting at 30 mg daily was given to hyperthyroidism patients, and high-dose intravenous methylprednisolone was given to ophthalmopathy patients. The libraries were constructed in a second round of multiplex PCR and then size-selected and purified. Sequencing of the libraries was done on an Illumina HiSeq2000 using paired-end 100 bp reads. SOAPnuke was used to process the raw data, throwing out any read that contained adapters or uncalled bases, had a mean Phred below 15, or lacked an exact constant-primer or identifier match. COPE v1.2.5 was used to merge high-quality paired reads, and clonotypes were defined as unique nucleotide sequences. Clonotypes were aligned to IMGT TRBV, TRBD and TRBJ reference segments using MiTCR v1.1. The analysis was restricted to V-J combinations with a frequency above 0.0001, which together covered just over 99% of the repertoires. A TCS score was defined as the ratio between F50 (clonal expansion) and ExV (chaos), using BLOSUM62-based TCRdist between CDR3 peptides within each V-J. Welch's t-statistics and random forest reduced fewer than 550 V-J features to 13, which were used in a naive Bayes classifier (R e1071). No statistical method was used to fix the sample size in advance, and group allocation was not hidden from the investigators. The paper reports TCR Vbeta CDR3 sequencing of about 140 peripheral blood samples: 43 ophthalmopathy, under 80 hyperthyroidism and approximately 17 progressor patients.

The TCR sequence derives from a woman aged 25 to 39 with Graves disease. Donor details come from another sample of the same person, matched by shared clones. This receptor chain uses TRBV18 and TRBJ1-5; no confident D gene assignment can be made. Material: peripheral blood mononuclear cells (PBMCs), obtained at new diagnosis, from a patient treated with antithyroid drugs. The CDR3 here reads CASSPAGLPLHF. The base sequence is TGTGCCAGCTCACCAGCCGGACTCCCGTTGCATTTT.